This T cell receptor beta chain was captured by sequencing in a study of cytomegalovirus exposure and HLA in healthy donors. As for the study in general: Later, an analysis reported that the 120 or so validation repertoires had used the same platform as the roughly 660 first-cohort repertoires.

Data came from immunoSEQ multiplex PCR; TCRdb stores just in-frame clones and leaves some out. The profile shows 90,000 to 130,000 clones, approximately 89% of them singletons. The sequence derives from a woman under 30 in good health and CMV-seronegative. The material sequenced was PBMCs.

The CDR3 DNA follows: TGCGCCAGCAGTGCCTATCCACAGGGTAGGCATTACGAGCAGTACTTC. It yields the protein CASSAYPQGRHYEQYF. The V and J genes are TRBV10-2 and TRBJ2-7, with D maybe TRBD1 (6 bases). The CDR3 is 16 amino acids. Germline loops: CDR1 WSHSY, CDR2 SAAADI. With 4 bases removed from V and 4 bases from J, the gap between germline ends came to 20 bases.